Below are 19 T cell receptor beta chains sequenced from a single sample in a study of T cell changes during pregnancy in multiple sclerosis. Sequenced by immunoSEQ multiplex PCR; TCRdb stores in-frame clones only, minus some. The sample lists tens of thousands of clones, more than 75% seen once, with 1.4% in the top ten. The sequencing sample was made of PBMCs (not recorded whether the cells were cultured). The receptor source for this set is a female donor with multiple sclerosis, enrolled in a pregnancy study.

The rearrangement uses TRBV6-1 and TRBJ2-1; TRBD2 agrees at 10 bases. CDR1 is MNHNS, CDR2 SASEGT, per germline. The CDR3 length is 14 residues. V shed 4 bases, J shed 8 bases, and the junction held 5 bases outside the gene matches. Written as DNA, the CDR3 is TGTGCCAGCAGTGTCCCTAGCGGGAGCTATGAGCAGTTCTTC. This codes for CASSVPSGSYEQFF.

The chain uses TRBV11-2 and TRBJ2-2; D is unresolved. Germline V gene sequence: CDR1 SGHAT, CDR2 FQNNGV. Trimming removed 8 bases from V and 9 bases from J, with 13 bases in between. This CDR3 contains 12 residues. The CDR3 spells CASGLDGRELFF. Here the CDR3 DNA reads TGTGCCAGCGGCCTGGATGGCCGGGAGCTGTTTTTT.

The chain recombines TRBV5-4 with TRBJ2-2; no clear D. Trimming pared 3 bases from V and 3 bases from J, leaving 3 bases between. There are 12 residues in the CDR3. Germline CDR1 is SGHNT and CDR2 is YYREEE (reference sequence). CDR3 DNA sequence: TGTGCCAGCAGCTATTACACCGGGGAGCTGTTTTTT. Its translation is CASSYYTGELFF. The variable domain in full, completed from reference TRBV5-4 and TRBJ2-2, reads ETGVTQSPTHLIKTRGQQVTLRCSSQSGHNTVSWYQQALGQGPQFIFQYYREEENGRGNFPPRFSGLQFPNYSSELNVNALELDDSALYLCASSYYTGELFFGEGSRLTVL.

The rearrangement uses TRBV27 and TRBJ2-5; 14 nucleotides agree with TRBD2. The CDR3 spans 17 residues. Trimming took 5 bases from V and 2 from J; bases not matched to a gene: 7. Germline CDR1 and CDR2: MNHEY and SMNVEV (reference sequence). The CDR3 here is CASSTGTSGSMQETQYF. As DNA, the CDR3 is TGTGCCAGCAGTACCGGGACTAGCGGGAGTATGCAAGAGACCCAGTACTTC.

V and J are TRBV4-1 and TRBJ2-7; a possible D gene is TRBD1 (5 bases). Germline CDR1 is MGHRA and CDR2 is YSYEKL. This CDR3 contains 15 residues. The V gene lost 7 bases and the J gene lost 4 bases, with 20 bases spanning the gap. CDR3 region: CASTIYQGSGYEQYF. CDR3 nucleotides: TGCGCCAGCACGATCTACCAGGGTTCTGGTTACGAGCAGTACTTC.

This chain joins TRBV19 and TRBJ2-7; a weak D match, TRBD1 (6 bases). V lost 4 bases and J lost 3, with 13 bases in between. CDR1 is LNHDA and CDR2 is SQIVND in the germline V gene (reference sequence). The CDR3 is made up of 14 amino acids. CDR3 in DNA: TGTGCCAGTAGTACAGGGGCGGGCCACTACGAGCAGTACTTC. Amino acid sequence: CASSTGAGHYEQYF.

The chain joins TRBV27 to TRBJ1-2; maybe TRBD1 (6 bases). This CDR3 contains 12 residues. Trimming pared 9 bases from V and 8 bases from J, leaving 16 bases between. From germline, CDR1 is MNHEY and CDR2 SMNVEV (reference sequence). The CDR3, as DNA: TGTGCCAGATTGTGGGGGGCGGGGGGCTACACCTTC. This translates into CARLWGAGGYTF.

The rearrangement links TRBV10-3 to TRBJ2-5; 7 nucleotides align to TRBD2. CDR1 and CDR2 (germline): ENHRY, SYGVKD. There are 14 residues in the CDR3. V shed 4 bases, J shed 2 bases, and the junction held 4 bases outside the gene matches. The CDR3 bases are TGTGCCATCAGTGCCCAGCGGGGACAAGAGACCCAGTACTTC. Encoded protein: CAISAQRGQETQYF.

The chain is built from TRBV2 and TRBJ1-2, with D hard to call. Germline CDR1 SNHLY, CDR2 FYNNEI. CDR3 length: 13 amino acids. Trimming stripped 3 bases from V and 5 bases from J, with 10 bases between. CDR3 protein: CASSENSPYGYTF. The CDR3 DNA sequence: TGTGCCAGCAGTGAGAACAGTCCATATGGCTACACCTTC.

The chain combines TRBV18 with TRBJ1-4; TRBD1 aligns across 9 bases. Germline CDR1 KGHSH, CDR2 LQKENI. This CDR3 has 16 residues. V shed 3 bases, J shed 4 bases, and the junction held 6 bases outside the gene matches. For the CDR3, the DNA is TGTGCCAGCTCACCTCGGACAGGGGACGGTAATGAAAAACTGTTTTTT. It encodes CASSPRTGDGNEKLFF. The full variable domain, rest sourced from reference TRBV18 and TRBJ1-4, is NAGVMQNPRHLVRRRGQEARLRCSPMKGHSHVYWYRQLPEEGLKFMVYLQKENIIDESGMPKERFSAEFPKEGPSILRIQQVVRGDSAAYFCASSPRTGDGNEKLFFGSGTQLSVL.

The CDR3 sequence is CASSLDFNEQFF. In DNA, the CDR3 is TGTGCCAGCAGCTTAGATTTCAATGAGCAGTTCTTC. This rearrangement joins TRBV11-2 to TRBJ2-1, with D uncertain. The V gene's germline CDR1 is SGHAT and CDR2 FQNNGV. The CDR3 runs to 12 residues. Between the trimmed V and J ends, which lost 0 bases and 6 bases, there was a span of 3 bases.

The chain links TRBV28 to TRBJ2-3, with D possibly matching TRBD2 (6 bases). V was trimmed by 2 bases and J by 2 bases, leaving 14 bases between them. The length of the CDR3 is 16 residues. The V gene's germline CDR1 is MDHEN and CDR2 SYDVKM. In nucleotides, the CDR3 is TGTGCCAGCAGTTTAGGTGCGGCGGGACCCACAGATACGCAGTATTTT. Its protein product is CASSLGAAGPTDTQYF.

The chain carries TRBV29-1 and TRBJ1-4; no definite D call. The CDR3 runs to 14 residues. V was pared by 3 bases and J by 4 bases, with 12 bases between. Germline V gene sequence: CDR1 SQVTM, CDR2 ANQGSEA. The CDR3: CSVDLAPGNEKLFF. The CDR3, as DNA: TGCAGCGTTGATCTCGCCCCCGGTAATGAAAAACTGTTTTTT.

The CDR3 DNA is TGTGCCAGCGGCAGGACAGGAGACAATGAGCAGTTCTTC. Translation gives CASGRTGDNEQFF. This chain connects TRBV7-8 to TRBJ2-1, with 7 nucleotides matching TRBD1. The germline V gene encodes CDR1 SGHVS and CDR2 FQNEAQ. V was clipped by 8 bases and J by 5 bases; unmatched bases: 6. This CDR3 is 13 amino acids long.

V is TRBV10-3 and J is TRBJ1-1; D is possibly TRBD1 (5 bases). There are 16 residues in the CDR3. Trimming cost V 10 bases and J 0 bases, with 21 bases left between them. Germline V gene lookup returns CDR1 ENHRY and CDR2 SYGVKD. The CDR3 DNA reads as TGTGCCACAACCTTGGAGGGGCCTCGCATGAACACTGAAGCTTTCTTT. Translating it yields CATTLEGPRMNTEAFF.

This clone was observed once. J is TRBJ1-1 and V is TRBV7-9; no clear D. The CDR3 is 14 residues long. The germline gives CDR1 SEHNR, CDR2 FQNEAQ (reference sequence). Deletions cut 5 bases from V and 4 bases from J, with 14 bases between. DNA of the CDR3: TGTGCCAGCAGCCCACTAACAGCGCGCACTGAAGCTTTCTTT. Protein sequence: CASSPLTARTEAFF. Drawing the rest from reference TRBV7-9 and TRBJ1-1, the complete variable domain is DTGVSQNPRHKITKRGQNVTFRCDPISEHNRLYWYRQTLGQGPEFLTYFQNEAQLEKSRLLSDRFSAERPKGSFSTLEIQRTEQGDSAMYLCASSPLTARTEAFFGQGTRLTVV.

The genes are TRBV30 and TRBJ1-5; 8 bases line up with TRBD1. This CDR3 comprises 14 residues. CDR1 and CDR2 (germline): GTSNPN, SVGIG (reference sequence). V was clipped by 0 bases and J by 5 bases; unmatched bases: 3. CDR3: CAWSVGTGHQPQHF. The CDR3 DNA follows: TGTGCCTGGAGTGTTGGGACAGGACATCAGCCCCAGCATTTT. Supplemented by reference TRBV30 and TRBJ1-5, the full variable domain reads SQTIHQWPATLVQPVGSPLSLECTVEGTSNPNLYWYRQAAGRGLQLLFYSVGIGQISSEVPQNLSASRPQDRQFILSSKKLLLSDSGFYLCAWSVGTGHQPQHFGDGTRLSIL.

This chain uses TRBV11-2 with TRBJ1-5; no reliable D call. The CDR3 is 13 amino acids. V lost 1 base to trimming and J lost 4 bases, with 5 bases between them. CDR1 and CDR2 (germline): SGHAT, FQNNGV. CDR3 bases: TGTGCCAGCAGCTTAGGCCAGAATCAGCCCCAGCATTTT. Its translation is CASSLGQNQPQHF.

This clone was counted once. The chain joins TRBV5-6 to TRBJ2-1, with 9 bases fitting TRBD1. Trimming cost V 4 bases and J 3 bases; bases outside gene matches: 5. Germline V lookup: CDR1 SGHDT, CDR2 YYEEEE. The CDR3 length is 15 residues. The CDR3 protein is CASSAGQGGYNEQFF. The CDR3 nucleotides are TGTGCCAGCAGCGCGGGACAGGGAGGCTACAATGAGCAGTTCTTC.